One sample yielded the 8 T cell receptor beta chains listed below, sequenced in a study of CD4 T cells in relation to SARS-CoV-2 and coronaviruses. CD4+ T cells from unexposed donors were obtained before the COVID-19 pandemic (2011-2018). After more than eight days of culture, CD4+ T cells were isolated. Sequenced by immunoSEQ multiplex PCR; TCRdb stores in-frame clones only, minus some. Here the sample spans 20,000 to 30,000 clones, about 81% being singletons. For these TCRs, the target antigens are not known. The material sequenced was CD4+ T cells from PBMCs, cultured in vitro. The receptors originated from a human donor in good health.

The J gene is TRBJ1-1, the V gene TRBV4-3; D is unresolved. Germline assignment: CDR1 LGHNA and CDR2 YSLEER. The CDR3 runs to 14 residues. Trimming cost V 4 bases and J 1 base, with 10 bases left between them. The CDR3 region has the DNA TGCGCCAGCAGCCCCCCGGGCAGGAACACTGAAGCTTTCTTT. It encodes CASSPPGRNTEAFF.

This CDR3 reads CASVDRGYSGNTIYF. CDR3 coding DNA: TGTGCCAGCGTTGACAGGGGCTACTCTGGAAACACCATATATTTT. V usage is TRBV19 and J usage is TRBJ1-3; 8 bases fit TRBD1. Germline loops: CDR1 LNHDA, CDR2 SQIVND (reference sequence). The CDR3 length is 15 residues. The V gene end was trimmed by 9 bases and the J gene end by 0 bases; junction bases not matched to a gene: 7.

The chain uses TRBV7-9 and TRBJ2-5; D ambiguous. Per the germline V gene, CDR1 is SEHNR and CDR2 is FQNEAQ (reference sequence). V lost 3 bases to trimming and J lost 1 base, with 0 bases between them. The CDR3 runs to 11 residues. The CDR3 here is CASSFQETQYF. In nucleotides, the CDR3 is TGTGCCAGCAGCTTCCAAGAGACCCAGTACTTC.

This clone is a singleton in its sample. J is TRBJ2-5 and V is TRBV7-3, with TRBD2 identical over 13 bases. V was clipped by 5 bases and J by 2 bases; unmatched bases: 2. Germline loops: CDR1 SGHTA, CDR2 FQGTGA. The CDR3 is 15 amino acids. The CDR3 DNA follows: TGTGCCAGCAGCGCGGGACTAGCGGGACAAGAGACCCAGTACTTC. The encoded protein is CASSAGLAGQETQYF.

This clone was observed a few times. The CDR3, as DNA: TGCGCCAGCAGCCAAGAGGGGTCGGGAGTGGGCGAGCAGTACTTC. Residues: CASSQEGSGVGEQYF. The rearrangement links TRBV4-1 to TRBJ2-7, with D possibly being TRBD2 (6 bases). The CDR3 covers 15 residues. V lost 0 bases and J lost 6, with 15 bases in between. Germline CDR1 and CDR2: MGHRA and YSYEKL.

The chain recombines TRBV5-4 with TRBJ2-5; 8 nucleotides agree with TRBD2. The CDR3 sequence is 14 residues long. Trimming at V came to 4 bases and at J to 5 bases, leaving 7 bases not matched to a gene. Looked up from germline, CDR1 is SGHNT and CDR2 is YYREEE (reference sequence). The CDR3 loop reads CASSLPGRGETQYF. For the CDR3, the DNA is TGTGCCAGCAGCCTGCCCGGGAGGGGCGAGACCCAGTACTTC.

This clone occurred once. V is TRBV5-1 and J is TRBJ2-5; D is perhaps TRBD2 (5 bases). V lost 4 bases to trimming and J lost 1 base, with 11 bases between them. The CDR3 loop spans 14 amino acids. Germline CDR1 SGHRS, CDR2 YFSETQ. The CDR3 reads CASSPGLTQETQYF. CDR3 nucleotides: TGCGCCAGCAGCCCCGGACTGACCCAAGAGACCCAGTACTTC. The variable domain in full, with the rest retrieved from reference TRBV5-1 and TRBJ2-5, is KAGVTQTPRYLIKTRGQQVTLSCSPISGHRSVSWYQQTPGQGLQFLFEYFSETQRNKGNFPGRFSGRQFSNSRSEMNVSTLELGDSALYLCASSPGLTQETQYFGPGTRLLVL.

This clone was detected a few times. The CDR3 spells CASSLAGSYEQYF. CDR3 coding DNA: TGTGCCAGTAGTCTAGCGGGGAGCTACGAGCAGTACTTC. This rearrangement joins TRBV19 to TRBJ2-7, with 9 bases fitting TRBD2. In germline, CDR1 is LNHDA, CDR2 SQIVND (reference sequence). This CDR3 comprises 13 residues. After removal of 5 bases from V and 3 bases from J, the junction contained 2 bases not matched to a gene.